What follows are 18 T cell receptor beta chains derived from one specimen sequenced in a study of cytomegalovirus exposure and HLA in healthy donors. PCR was performed using 60 Vbeta and 13 Jbeta primers. Some clones are missing from TCRdb's copy, which holds only in-frame ones; the method was immunoSEQ multiplex PCR. Among approximately 130,000 clones listed, 70% to 75% were seen once. What was sequenced was PBMCs. The receptors here all came from a man aged 30 to 39 in good health and CMV-seronegative.

This clone was observed once. The CDR3 sequence is CASSQNTGENTGELFF. In nucleotides, the CDR3 is TGCGCCAGCAGCCAGAATACGGGGGAGAACACCGGGGAGCTGTTTTTT. The chain links TRBV4-1 to TRBJ2-2, with a weak D call TRBD2 (6 bases). V was shortened by 3 bases and J by 1 base, with 12 bases between the two germline ends. The CDR3 has 16 residues. The germline V gene has CDR1 MGHRA and CDR2 YSYEKL.

V is TRBV2 and J is TRBJ2-3, with D uncertain. V lost 1 base and J lost 5, with 10 bases in between. The V gene's germline CDR1 is SNHLY and CDR2 FYNNEI. The CDR3 consists of 14 residues. Here the CDR3 reads CASSEGYSGDTQYF. The DNA of the CDR3 is TGTGCCAGCAGTGAAGGATACTCTGGAGATACGCAGTATTTT.

V and J are TRBV27 and TRBJ2-5, with unresolved D. CDR3 length: 13 residues. Trimming left V 2 bases short and J 0 bases short, with 4 bases between. Germline loops: CDR1 MNHEY, CDR2 SMNVEV (reference sequence). The CDR3 DNA is TGTGCCAGCAGTTTAGCGGACCAAGAGACCCAGTACTTC. Its translation is CASSLADQETQYF.

This chain links TRBV30 with TRBJ2-1; 7 bases agree with TRBD1. CDR3 size: 19 residues. V lost 0 bases and J lost 1; bases outside the gene matches: 15. The germline CDR1 and CDR2 sequences are GTSNPN and SVGIG (reference sequence). The CDR3 sequence is CAWSVLLRRTGSSYNEQFF. CDR3 in DNA: TGTGCCTGGAGTGTCCTACTCCGCCGGACAGGAAGTTCCTACAATGAGCAGTTCTTC.

The V gene is TRBV29-1, the J gene TRBJ2-1; 10 bases are shared with TRBD2. The CDR3 has 13 residues. Germline trimming cut 8 bases from V and 9 bases from J; bases unmatched to any gene: 10. The V gene's germline CDR1 is SQVTM and CDR2 ANQGSEA. CDR3 loop: CSHLAGVEREQFF. CDR3 bases: TGCAGCCACCTAGCGGGAGTAGAGCGTGAGCAGTTCTTC.

The CDR3 DNA reads as TGCAGCGCTAAGGGGGAAACGAGCTCTGGAAACACCATATATTTT. The encoded protein is CSAKGETSSGNTIYF. This rearrangement joins TRBV29-1 to TRBJ1-3, with D perhaps matching TRBD1 (6 bases). The CDR3 sequence is 15 residues long. Deletions cut 7 bases from V and 0 bases from J, with 16 bases between. Germline CDR1 SQVTM, CDR2 ANQGSEA.

The rearrangement joins TRBV10-3 to TRBJ2-3; D might be TRBD1 (7 bases). This CDR3 contains 18 residues. Trimming took 10 bases from V and 7 from J, leaving 33 bases between them. In germline, CDR1 is ENHRY, CDR2 SYGVKD. CDR3 sequence (DNA): TGTGCCACCAGGGGGGTGGGGGGAGGTTTAACCTCCTCTTATACGCAGTATTTT. Protein sequence: CATRGVGGGLTSSYTQYF.

The chain couples TRBV5-6 to TRBJ2-3; perhaps TRBD2 as D (7 bases). Trimming took 6 bases from V and 2 from J, leaving 19 bases between them. Per germline, CDR1 SGHDT and CDR2 YYEEEE. The CDR3 length is 16 residues. The CDR3 loop reads CASNRVRGRNTDTQYF. The CDR3 bases are TGTGCCAGCAACAGAGTGCGGGGGCGGAACACAGATACGCAGTATTTT.

This chain links TRBV6-5 with TRBJ2-2, with a tentative D call TRBD1 (6 bases). The CDR3 length is 13 residues. V was shortened by 6 bases and J by 6 bases, with 11 bases between the two germline ends. CDR1 and CDR2 from the germline V gene are MNHEY and SVGAGI. The CDR3 loop is CASSETGAGELFF. The CDR3 nucleotides are TGTGCCAGCAGCGAGACAGGAGCCGGGGAGCTGTTTTTT.

The chain is built from TRBV29-1 and TRBJ2-7; TRBD2 matches at 8 bases. Germline V lookup: CDR1 SQVTM, CDR2 ANQGSEA. V lost 2 bases and J lost 2; bases outside the gene matches: 5. The CDR3 consists of 14 residues. The chain's CDR3 is CSVESGSRPYEQYF. CDR3 nucleotide sequence: TGCAGCGTTGAAAGCGGGAGCCGCCCCTACGAGCAGTACTTC.

The genes are TRBV2 and TRBJ1-1, with D tentatively TRBD1 (5 bases). Trimming took 5 bases from V and 1 from J, leaving 8 bases between them. Germline V gene lookup returns CDR1 SNHLY and CDR2 FYNNEI. The CDR3 has 13 amino acids. The CDR3, as DNA: TGTGCCAGCAGTTACGACAGGAACACTGAAGCTTTCTTT. Translated: CASSYDRNTEAFF.

This sequence joins TRBV18 and TRBJ2-3, with D possibly TRBD1 on 5 matching bases. V dropped 3 bases and J dropped 0 bases, with 16 bases sitting between them. This CDR3 region has 17 residues. CDR1 KGHSH and CDR2 LQKENI come from the germline V gene. The CDR3 loop is CASSPLWAGKSTDTQYF. The CDR3 DNA reads as TGTGCCAGCTCACCCTTGTGGGCAGGGAAGAGCACAGATACGCAGTATTTT.

This rearrangement joins TRBV5-6 to TRBJ2-7; 8 bases match TRBD2. Germline lookup yields CDR1 SGHDT and CDR2 YYEEEE. The CDR3 has 15 residues. The J segment lost 5 bases and the V segment lost 4 bases, leaving 11 bases of the junction unmatched. The CDR3 here is CASSLGGGVRDEQYF. In nucleotides, the CDR3 is TGTGCCAGCAGCCTCGGGGGGGGAGTTCGAGACGAGCAGTACTTC. The complete variable domain, with remaining parts taken from reference TRBV5-6 and TRBJ2-7, reads DAGVTQSPTHLIKTRGQQVTLRCSPKSGHDTVSWYQQALGQGPQFIFQYYEEEERQRGNFPDRFSGHQFPNYSSELNVNALLLGDSALYLCASSLGGGVRDEQYFGPGTRLTVT.

Comments on this clone: The sample holds other DNA sequences that translate to the same CDR3. The chain has TRBV5-1 and TRBJ2-5; D gene uncertain. Germline V CDR1 and CDR2: SGHRS, YFSETQ. The length of the CDR3 is 14 residues. V gave up 0 bases and J gave up 0 bases, with 6 bases separating them. CDR3: CASSLGLYQETQYF. The CDR3 nucleotides are TGCGCCAGCAGCTTGGGACTCTACCAAGAGACCCAGTACTTC.

This sequence joins TRBV2 and TRBJ2-6; the D gene is possibly TRBD1 (5 bases). Trimming pared 2 bases from V and 0 bases from J, leaving 11 bases between. The CDR3 is 17 residues long. Germline V gene lookup returns CDR1 SNHLY and CDR2 FYNNEI. CDR3 protein: CASSESQVFSGANVLTF. CDR3 DNA: TGTGCCAGCAGTGAATCACAGGTTTTCTCTGGGGCCAACGTCCTGACTTTC.

V and J are TRBV19 and TRBJ1-1; D not certain. The CDR3 covers 13 residues. Germline V gene lookup returns CDR1 LNHDA and CDR2 SQIVND (reference sequence). Trimming removed 4 bases from V and 0 bases from J, with 6 bases in between. This chain's CDR3 is CASSRAMNTEAFF. In nucleotides, the CDR3 is TGTGCCAGTAGTAGAGCTATGAACACTGAAGCTTTCTTT. Filled out from reference TRBV19 and TRBJ1-1, the complete variable domain reads DGGITQSPKYLFRKEGQNVTLSCEQNLNHDAMYWYRQDPGQGLRLIYYSQIVNDFQKGDIAEGYSVSREKKESFPLTVTSAQKNPTAFYLCASSRAMNTEAFFGQGTRLTVV.

V and J are TRBV6-5 and TRBJ1-1; possibly TRBD1 for D (5 bases). CDR1 is MNHEY and CDR2 is SVGAGI in the germline V gene. This CDR3 contains 12 residues. The ends were cut back, 2 bases at V and 4 bases at J, with 5 bases in the middle. Here the CDR3 DNA reads TGTGCCAGCAGTTACGGGGCCACTGAAGCTTTCTTT. Its translation is CASSYGATEAFF.

V gene TRBV29-1 combines with J gene TRBJ1-5, with 10 bases lining up with TRBD1. Germline assignment: CDR1 SQVTM and CDR2 ANQGSEA. This CDR3 is 15 amino acids long. V lost 5 bases and J lost 4; bases outside the gene matches: 8. CDR3 DNA: TGCAGCGTTTCCGGGACAGGGGCTGGTAATCAGCCCCAGCATTTT. Its translation: CSVSGTGAGNQPQHF.